The 28 T cell receptor beta chains below all came from one sample that was sequenced in a study of blood T cells in healthy people across ages. The authors ran a second PCR of about 7 to 11 cycles using a sample-barcoded 5' primer and a J-beta primer mix. TCRdb used MiXCR to reprocess the 5' RACE reads, holding one entry per CDR3 protein. The sample records hundreds of thousands of distinct CDR3 sequences, about a fifth being singletons. The sample was blood. Receptor source: a man between 65 and 85 years old in good health.

The chain has TRBV28 and TRBJ1-3, with TRBD1 as a possible D gene (5 bases). V was cut by 6 bases and J by 10 bases, with 16 bases left in between. In germline, CDR1 is MDHEN, CDR2 SYDVKM. The CDR3 covers 13 residues. The CDR3 reads CASRPGTKRTIYF. CDR3 in DNA: TGTGCCAGCAGACCCGGGACCAAGAGGACCATATATTTT.

This clonotype was observed a single time. The V call is TRBV19, the J call TRBJ1-1; no clear D gene. V was shortened by 5 bases and J by 7 bases, with 8 bases between the two germline ends. The germline V gene has CDR1 LNHDA and CDR2 SQIVND (reference sequence). The CDR3 length is 11 residues. CDR3 sequence reads: CASSASIEAFF. In nucleotides, the CDR3 is TGTGCCAGTAGTGCCTCTATTGAAGCTTTCTTT.

This clonotype was picked up a small number of times. The genes are TRBV2 and TRBJ1-2; D is undetermined. The CDR3 sequence is 12 residues long. The germline V gene encodes CDR1 SNHLY and CDR2 FYNNEI. Between the trimmed V and J ends, which lost 3 bases and 8 bases, there was a span of 10 bases. The CDR3 reads CASSEGRKGYTF. CDR3 sequence (DNA): TGTGCCAGCAGTGAGGGCAGAAAGGGCTACACCTTC.

This clonotype has more than one count but fewer than ten. This rearrangement joins TRBV18 to TRBJ1-2; no clear D. Germline values: CDR1 KGHSH, CDR2 LQKENI. V was cut by 3 bases and J by 7 bases, with 18 bases left in between. The CDR3 totals 15 residues. This CDR3 reads CASSPSGDPVFGYTF. The CDR3 DNA reads TGTGCCAGCTCACCGAGCGGCGACCCGGTTTTTGGCTACACCTTC.

This chain uses TRBV6-2 or TRBV6-3 with TRBJ2-3, with D unresolved. There are 15 residues in the CDR3. Deletions cut 5 bases from V and 2 bases from J, with 14 bases between. The germline V gene has CDR1 MNHEY and CDR2 SVGEGT. The CDR3 loop reads CASSRVSLFTDTQYF. CDR3 sequence (DNA): TGTGCCAGCAGTAGGGTTAGCCTGTTCACAGATACGCAGTATTTT.

In this sample, this clonotype turned up a few times. The V call is TRBV6-5, the J call TRBJ2-3; D is ambiguous. Per germline, CDR1 MNHEY and CDR2 SVGAGI. The CDR3 runs to 12 residues. Trimming took off 8 bases at V and 1 base at J, with 7 bases between the two ends. CDR3 protein: CASRAGTDTQYF. CDR3 bases: TGTGCCAGCCGGGCCGGCACAGATACGCAGTATTTT.

This clonotype was observed once. This sequence joins TRBV7-9 and TRBJ1-2; no reliable D call. Germline CDR1 is SEHNR and CDR2 is FQNEAQ (reference sequence). The CDR3 covers 12 residues. Deletions cut 9 bases from V and 4 bases from J, with 12 bases between. The CDR3 loop is CASDRAFYGYTF. The CDR3 region has the DNA TGTGCCAGTGATAGAGCCTTCTATGGCTACACCTTC.

The chain combines TRBV6-5 with TRBJ2-3; 8 nucleotides align to TRBD1. In germline, CDR1 is MNHEY, CDR2 SVGAGI. After removal of 4 bases from V and 4 bases from J, the junction contained 7 bases not matched to a gene. CDR3 length: 15 amino acids. This chain's CDR3 is CASSSPGGYSDTQYF. CDR3 in DNA: TGTGCCAGCAGTTCCCCAGGGGGCTATTCAGATACGCAGTATTTT.

There are a few counts of this clonotype. This rearrangement joins TRBV9 to TRBJ2-1, with D tentatively TRBD1 (6 bases). Trimming stripped 4 bases from V and 8 bases from J, with 16 bases between. The germline gives CDR1 SGDLS, CDR2 YYNGEE. The CDR3 extends over 14 amino acids. The CDR3 region has the DNA TGTGCCAGCAGCCCCCTTTACAGGGCCGATGAGCAGTTCTTC. Amino acids: CASSPLYRADEQFF.

The table lists this clonotype with a few counts. The chain links TRBV12-3 or TRBV12-4 to TRBJ1-6, with 8 bases fitting TRBD1. J gave up 10 bases and V 6 bases, and 11 bases lay outside the gene matches. The CDR3 runs 15 residues. The DNA for the CDR3 is TGTGCCAGCAGATTCGGACAGGGCGTGGGGTCACCCCTCCACTTT. It translates to CASRFGQGVGSPLHF.

This clonotype was seen a handful of times. This chain joins TRBV2 and TRBJ2-4; no clear D gene. Germline CDR1 and CDR2: SNHLY and FYNNEI. The CDR3 spans 14 residues. V was trimmed by 8 bases and J by 5 bases, leaving 16 bases between them. The CDR3 protein is CASDPVGSQNIQYF. The CDR3 DNA reads as TGTGCCAGCGATCCTGTGGGCAGTCAAAACATTCAGTACTTC.

In nucleotides, the CDR3 is TGTGCCAGCAGTGGGGACCTGACGGACACCATATATTTT. Its protein is CASSGDLTDTIYF. The rearrangement uses TRBV6-1 and TRBJ1-3; D is perhaps TRBD1 (5 bases). Germline V gene lookup returns CDR1 MNHNS and CDR2 SASEGT. This CDR3 is 13 amino acids long. V shed 4 bases and J shed 8 bases, with 12 bases lying between them.

The V gene is TRBV12-3 or TRBV12-4, the J gene TRBJ2-7; perhaps D is TRBD1 or TRBD2 (5 bases each). V dropped 6 bases and J dropped 1 base, with 16 bases sitting between them. The CDR3 has 15 amino acids. The CDR3 loop is CASSPPGRLSYEQYF. The CDR3 nucleotides read TGTGCCAGCAGCCCTCCGGGACGGCTTTCCTACGAGCAGTACTTC.

The chain links TRBV9 to TRBJ2-5, with TRBD1 matching over 7 bases. The length of the CDR3 is 16 residues. With V trimmed by 0 bases and J by 1 base, 6 bases remained unmatched. Germline V gives CDR1 SGDLS, CDR2 YYNGEE. The CDR3 here is CASSVAVGQVQETQYF. CDR3 bases: TGTGCCAGCAGCGTAGCTGTTGGACAGGTCCAAGAGACCCAGTACTTC. The variable domain in full, with the rest retrieved from reference TRBV9 and TRBJ2-5, is DSGVTQTPKHLITATGQRVTLRCSPRSGDLSVYWYQQSLDQGLQFLIQYYNGEERAKGNILERFSAQQFPDLHSELNLSSLELGDSALYFCASSVAVGQVQETQYFGPGTRLLVL.

The chain links TRBV20-1 to TRBJ1-4, with D perhaps TRBD1 (5 bases). There are 14 residues in the CDR3. V lost 5 bases and J 4 bases, leaving 14 bases between the germline ends. CDR1 DFQATT and CDR2 SNEGSKA come from the germline V gene (reference sequence). The CDR3 DNA follows: TGCAGTGCTTCGGAAAGGGGTTATAATGAAAAACTGTTTTTT. This sequence encodes CSASERGYNEKLFF.

This clonotype was picked up many times. The chain carries TRBV5-1 and TRBJ2-1; tentatively, D is TRBD2 (6 bases). The CDR3 sequence is 15 residues long. The V gene's germline CDR1 is SGHRS and CDR2 YFSETQ. The V gene lost 0 bases and the J gene lost 2 bases, with 9 bases spanning the gap. The CDR3 sequence: CASSLGRATYNEQFF. CDR3 nucleotides: TGCGCCAGCAGCTTGGGGAGGGCGACCTACAATGAGCAGTTCTTC.

The CDR3 DNA is TGTGCCATCAGTGAGTCGGCAGTCAATGAGCAGTTCTTC. This encodes CAISESAVNEQFF. This rearrangement joins TRBV10-3 to TRBJ2-1; D is ambiguous. This CDR3 is built from 13 residues. V was cut by 0 bases and J by 6 bases, with 6 bases left in between. Germline CDR1 is ENHRY and CDR2 is SYGVKD.

J is TRBJ1-1 and V is TRBV12-3 or TRBV12-4; no clear D gene. Deletions cut 3 bases from V and 0 bases from J, with 8 bases between. This CDR3 has 14 amino acids. The CDR3 reads CASSFAEVNTEAFF. The CDR3 region has the DNA TGTGCCAGCAGTTTCGCTGAGGTGAACACTGAAGCTTTCTTT.

The J gene is TRBJ2-5, the V gene TRBV20-1; the match to TRBD2 covers 7 bases. From germline, CDR1 is DFQATT and CDR2 SNEGSKA (reference sequence). CDR3 length: 13 residues. Trimming at V came to 2 bases and at J to 2 bases, leaving 2 bases not matched to a gene. In nucleotides, the CDR3 is TGCAGTGCTAGAAAAGCGGGGCAAGAGACCCAGTACTTC. Encoded protein: CSARKAGQETQYF.

This clonotype has at least ten counts. The rearrangement links TRBV20-1 to TRBJ1-4; no definite D call. With 4 bases removed from V and 8 bases from J, the gap between germline ends came to 23 bases. Germline CDR1 DFQATT, CDR2 SNEGSKA (reference sequence). This CDR3 spans 16 amino acids. CDR3 in amino acids: CSATVLRSALGEKLFF. The CDR3 region has the DNA TGCAGTGCTACAGTACTTCGGTCAGCCTTAGGGGAAAAACTGTTTTTT.

The rearrangement uses TRBV6-1 and TRBJ2-7; the D call may be TRBD1 or TRBD2 (5 bases each). V gave up 4 bases and J gave up 4 bases, with 11 bases separating them. The germline V gene encodes CDR1 MNHNS and CDR2 SASEGT. The CDR3 extends over 13 amino acids. CDR3: CASSGDPIYEQYF. CDR3 DNA sequence: TGTGCCAGCAGTGGGGACCCGATATACGAGCAGTACTTC.

This clonotype was seen ten or more times. V is TRBV5-1 and J is TRBJ1-5; no clear D gene. The CDR3 sequence is 15 residues long. V lost 4 bases, J lost 0 bases, and 11 bases lay in between. The germline gives CDR1 SGHRS, CDR2 YFSETQ. Written as DNA, the CDR3 is TGCGCCAGCAGCCCTGAGGTTGGTAGCAATCAGCCCCAGCATTTT. It specifies CASSPEVGSNQPQHF.

The chain is built from TRBV30 and TRBJ1-3; D gene uncertain. With 3 bases removed from V and 0 bases from J, the gap between germline ends came to 12 bases. The CDR3 consists of 15 residues. Germline-derived CDR1 and CDR2 are GTSNPN and SVGIG (reference sequence). The CDR3 loop reads CAWRVGYGSGNTIYF. Here the CDR3 DNA reads TGTGCCTGGAGAGTAGGGTACGGCTCTGGAAACACCATATATTTT.

This rearrangement joins TRBV24-1 to TRBJ1-3; no clear D. Germline CDR1 and CDR2: KGHDR and SFDVKD. The CDR3 sequence is 15 residues long. V lost 3 bases to trimming and J lost 4 bases, with 12 bases between them. This CDR3 is CATSDGLTPGNTIYF. The CDR3 DNA reads TGTGCCACCAGTGATGGGCTTACTCCCGGAAACACCATATATTTT.

This clonotype has at least ten counts. The chain has TRBV7-2 and TRBJ2-1, with 13 bases lining up with TRBD2. J lost 7 bases, V lost 4 bases, and 4 bases had no gene match. The CDR3 has 15 amino acids. Germline V gives CDR1 SGHTA, CDR2 FQGNSA. CDR3 bases: TGTGCCAGCAGCTCAGCGGGACTAGCGGGGAATGAGCAGTTCTTC. Encoded protein: CASSSAGLAGNEQFF.

This clonotype was seen only a few times. This chain uses TRBV20-1 with TRBJ2-3; D possibly corresponds to TRBD1 (6 bases). Germline CDR1 DFQATT, CDR2 SNEGSKA (reference sequence). Trimming took 3 bases from V and 8 from J, leaving 21 bases between them. The CDR3 is 15 residues long. The CDR3 region has the DNA TGCAGTGCTAGGGCAGGGGTCACGAGAGGGGGTACGCAGTATTTT. It codes for CSARAGVTRGGTQYF.

In its sample, this clonotype was seen a few times. The chain joins TRBV6-1 to TRBJ2-5; 7 bases agree with TRBD2. The DNA end is more similar to TRBJ2-7, so the J call may be wrong. Germline CDR1 is MNHNS and CDR2 is SASEGT. The CDR3 has 15 amino acids. The CDR3 here is CASSEPGLSIDEQYF. Written as DNA, the CDR3 is TGTGCCAGCAGTGAGCCGGGACTATCAATCGACGAGCAGTACTTC.

This clonotype has ten or more counts. This rearrangement joins TRBV6-5 to TRBJ2-3; no reliable D call. Germline assignment: CDR1 MNHEY and CDR2 SVGAGI. Trimming removed 4 bases at V and 7 bases at J, with 12 bases between. This CDR3 has 13 amino acids. The CDR3 DNA follows: TGTGCCAGCAGTTCCAACCCCAGGAATACGCAGTATTTT. It translates to CASSSNPRNTQYF.